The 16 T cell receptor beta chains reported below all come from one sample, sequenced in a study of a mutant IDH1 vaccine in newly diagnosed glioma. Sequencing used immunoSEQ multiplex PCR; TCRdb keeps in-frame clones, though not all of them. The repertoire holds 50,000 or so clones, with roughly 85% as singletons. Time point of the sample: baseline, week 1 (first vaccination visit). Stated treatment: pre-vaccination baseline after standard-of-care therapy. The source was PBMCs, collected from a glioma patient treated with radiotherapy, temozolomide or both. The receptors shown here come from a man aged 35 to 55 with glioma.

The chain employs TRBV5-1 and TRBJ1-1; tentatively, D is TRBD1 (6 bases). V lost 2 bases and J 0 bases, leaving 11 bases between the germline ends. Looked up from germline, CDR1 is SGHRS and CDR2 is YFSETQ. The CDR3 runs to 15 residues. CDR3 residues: CASSLQGGLNTEAFF. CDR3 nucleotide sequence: TGCGCCAGCAGCTTACAGGGTGGGCTGAACACTGAAGCTTTCTTT.

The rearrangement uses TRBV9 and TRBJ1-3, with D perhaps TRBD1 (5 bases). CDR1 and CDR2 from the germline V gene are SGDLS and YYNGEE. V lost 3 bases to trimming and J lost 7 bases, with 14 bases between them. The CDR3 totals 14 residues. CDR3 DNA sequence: TGTGCCAGCAGCGGACGGGACGGCGGGAACACCATATATTTT. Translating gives CASSGRDGGNTIYF.

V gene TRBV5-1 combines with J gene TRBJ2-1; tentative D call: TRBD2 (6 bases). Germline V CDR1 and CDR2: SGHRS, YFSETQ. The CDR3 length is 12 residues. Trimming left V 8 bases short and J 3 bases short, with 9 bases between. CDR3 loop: CASVADYNEQFF. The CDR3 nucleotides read TGCGCCAGTGTAGCGGACTACAATGAGCAGTTCTTC.

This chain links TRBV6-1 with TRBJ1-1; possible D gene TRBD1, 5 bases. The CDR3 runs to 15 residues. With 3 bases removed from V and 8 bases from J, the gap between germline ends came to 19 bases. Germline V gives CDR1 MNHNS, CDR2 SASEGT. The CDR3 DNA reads TGTGCCAGCAGTGAGGGTGAGGTTGGGAGGGGCGAAGCTTTCTTT. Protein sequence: CASSEGEVGRGEAFF.

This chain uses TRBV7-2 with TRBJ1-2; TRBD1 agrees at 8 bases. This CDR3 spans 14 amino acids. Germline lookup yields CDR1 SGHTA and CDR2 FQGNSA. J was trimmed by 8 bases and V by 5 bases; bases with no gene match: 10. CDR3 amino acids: CASSTPGGFWGYTF. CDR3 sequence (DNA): TGTGCCAGCAGCACGCCAGGGGGCTTTTGGGGCTACACCTTC.

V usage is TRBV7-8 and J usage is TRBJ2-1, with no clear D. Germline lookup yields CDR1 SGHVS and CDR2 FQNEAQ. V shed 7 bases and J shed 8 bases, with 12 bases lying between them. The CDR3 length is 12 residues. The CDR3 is CASTSGGDEQFF. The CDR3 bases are TGTGCCAGCACCTCTGGTGGGGATGAGCAGTTCTTC.

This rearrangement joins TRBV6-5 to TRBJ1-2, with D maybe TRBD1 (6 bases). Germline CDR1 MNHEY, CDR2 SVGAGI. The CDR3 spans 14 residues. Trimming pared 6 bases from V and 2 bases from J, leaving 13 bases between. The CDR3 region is CASRSIDRNYGYTF. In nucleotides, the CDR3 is TGTGCCAGCAGATCCATTGACAGGAACTATGGCTACACCTTC.

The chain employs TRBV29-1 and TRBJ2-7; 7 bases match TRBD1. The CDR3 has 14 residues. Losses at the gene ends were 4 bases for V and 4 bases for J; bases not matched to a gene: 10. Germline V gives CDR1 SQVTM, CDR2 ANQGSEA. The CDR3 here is CSVVHAGTAYEQYF. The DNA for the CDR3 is TGCAGCGTTGTTCACGCAGGGACAGCTTACGAGCAGTACTTC.

CDR3 loop: CASTSLNQPQHF. The CDR3 DNA sequence: TGTGCCAGCACTTCACTCAATCAGCCCCAGCATTTT. This chain uses TRBV28 with TRBJ1-5; no firm D call. Trimming took off 7 bases at V and 3 bases at J, with 7 bases between the two ends. CDR1 and CDR2 (germline): MDHEN, SYDVKM. The CDR3 sequence is 12 residues long.

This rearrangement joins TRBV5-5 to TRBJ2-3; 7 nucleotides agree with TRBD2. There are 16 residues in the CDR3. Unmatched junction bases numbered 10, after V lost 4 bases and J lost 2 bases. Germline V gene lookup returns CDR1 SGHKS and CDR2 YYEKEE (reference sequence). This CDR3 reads CASSKPTLADTDTQYF. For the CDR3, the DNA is TGTGCCAGCAGCAAACCCACTCTAGCGGACACAGATACGCAGTATTTT.

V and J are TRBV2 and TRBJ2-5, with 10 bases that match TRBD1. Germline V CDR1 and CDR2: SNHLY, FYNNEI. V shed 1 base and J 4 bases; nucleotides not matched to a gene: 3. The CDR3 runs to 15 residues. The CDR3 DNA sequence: TGTGCCAGCAGTGAAGGGGACAGGGGCGGAGAGACCCAGTACTTC. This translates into CASSEGDRGGETQYF.

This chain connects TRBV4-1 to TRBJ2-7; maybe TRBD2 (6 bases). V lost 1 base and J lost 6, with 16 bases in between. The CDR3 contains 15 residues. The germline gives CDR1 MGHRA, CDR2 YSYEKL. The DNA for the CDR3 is TGCGCCAGCAGCCAAGCCCCGGGACTCCCTAGCGAGCAGTACTTC. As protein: CASSQAPGLPSEQYF.

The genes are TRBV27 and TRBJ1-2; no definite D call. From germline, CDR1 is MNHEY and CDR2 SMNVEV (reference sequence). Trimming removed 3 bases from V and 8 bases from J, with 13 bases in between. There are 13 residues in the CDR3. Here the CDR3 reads CASSLQGFRGYTF. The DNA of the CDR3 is TGTGCCAGCAGTTTGCAAGGGTTTCGGGGCTACACCTTC.

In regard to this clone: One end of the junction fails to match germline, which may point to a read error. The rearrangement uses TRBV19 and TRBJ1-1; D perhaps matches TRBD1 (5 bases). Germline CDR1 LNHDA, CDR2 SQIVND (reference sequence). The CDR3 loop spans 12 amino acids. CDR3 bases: TGTGCCAGTAGTCTAGAGGGACGCGAAGCTTTCTTT. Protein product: CASSLEGREAFF.

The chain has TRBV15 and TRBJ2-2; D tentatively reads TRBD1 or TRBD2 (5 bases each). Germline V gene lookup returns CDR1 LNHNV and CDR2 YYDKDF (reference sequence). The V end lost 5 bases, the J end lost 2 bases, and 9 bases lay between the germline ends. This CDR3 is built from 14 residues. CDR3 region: CATSFRGNTGELFF. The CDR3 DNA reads TGTGCCACCAGCTTCCGGGGCAACACCGGGGAGCTGTTTTTT.

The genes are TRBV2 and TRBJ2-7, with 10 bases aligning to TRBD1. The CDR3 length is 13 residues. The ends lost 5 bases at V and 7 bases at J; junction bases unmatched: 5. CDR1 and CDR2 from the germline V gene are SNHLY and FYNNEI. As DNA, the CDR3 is TGTGCCAGCAGTCAGACAGGGGGCGAGGAGCAGTACTTC. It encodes CASSQTGGEEQYF.